The clone carrying this T cell receptor beta chain has a single count. V dropped 2 bases and J dropped 3 bases, with 7 bases sitting between them. Per the germline V gene, CDR1 is MNHNS and CDR2 is SASEGT. The CDR3 extends over 14 amino acids. This sample is drawn from a study of T cells after somatic rescue of genetic block. This table comes from immunoSEQ multiplex PCR, and its TCRdb copy is limited to in-frame clones, with some not included. Of about 70,000 clones listed, around 90% are singletons. The receptor was isolated from a man aged 40-50 years. The specimen was peripheral blood mononuclear cells (PBMCs). The chain carries TRBV6-1 and TRBJ2-2; D remains unclear. The CDR3 loop reads CASSERADTGELFF. The CDR3 DNA is TGTGCCAGCAGTGAAAGGGCGGACACCGGGGAGCTGTTTTTT.